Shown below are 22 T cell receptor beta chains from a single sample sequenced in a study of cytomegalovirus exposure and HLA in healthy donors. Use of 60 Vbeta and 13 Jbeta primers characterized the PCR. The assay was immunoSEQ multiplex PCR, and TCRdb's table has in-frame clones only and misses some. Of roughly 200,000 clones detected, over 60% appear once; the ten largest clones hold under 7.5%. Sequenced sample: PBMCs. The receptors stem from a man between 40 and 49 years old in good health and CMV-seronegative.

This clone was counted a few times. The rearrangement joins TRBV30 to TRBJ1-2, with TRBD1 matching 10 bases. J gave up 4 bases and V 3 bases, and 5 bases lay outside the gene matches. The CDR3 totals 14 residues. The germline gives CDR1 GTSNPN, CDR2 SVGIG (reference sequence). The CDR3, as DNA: TGTGCCTGGAGGCGGGACAGGGGAATCTATGGCTACACCTTC. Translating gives CAWRRDRGIYGYTF.

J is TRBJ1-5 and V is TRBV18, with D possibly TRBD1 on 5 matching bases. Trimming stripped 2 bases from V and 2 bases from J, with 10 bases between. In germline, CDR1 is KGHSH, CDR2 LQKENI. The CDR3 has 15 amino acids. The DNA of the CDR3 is TGTGCCAGCTCACCAGGGGGGGAAGGCAATCAGCCCCAGCATTTT. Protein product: CASSPGGEGNQPQHF.

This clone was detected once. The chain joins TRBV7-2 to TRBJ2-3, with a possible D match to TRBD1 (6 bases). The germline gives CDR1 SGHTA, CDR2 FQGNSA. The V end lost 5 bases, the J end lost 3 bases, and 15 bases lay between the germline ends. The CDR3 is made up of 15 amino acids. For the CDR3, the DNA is TGTGCCAGCAGCCCGGTCAGGGGTGGGACAGATACGCAGTATTTT. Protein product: CASSPVRGGTDTQYF.

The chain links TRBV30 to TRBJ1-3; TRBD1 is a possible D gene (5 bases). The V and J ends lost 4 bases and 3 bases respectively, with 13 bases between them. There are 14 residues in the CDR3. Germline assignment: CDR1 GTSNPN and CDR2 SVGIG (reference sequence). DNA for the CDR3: TGTGCCTGGAATCCAGGGTCCGATGGAAACACCATATATTTT. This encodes CAWNPGSDGNTIYF.

This chain's CDR3 is CASSSPVQETQYF. The CDR3 nucleotides read TGTGCCAGCAGTTCCCCGGTCCAAGAGACCCAGTACTTC. J is TRBJ2-5 and V is TRBV6-5; D call uncertain. The germline V gene encodes CDR1 MNHEY and CDR2 SVGAGI. The V end lost 4 bases, the J end lost 1 base, and 7 bases lay between the germline ends. This CDR3 is built from 13 residues.

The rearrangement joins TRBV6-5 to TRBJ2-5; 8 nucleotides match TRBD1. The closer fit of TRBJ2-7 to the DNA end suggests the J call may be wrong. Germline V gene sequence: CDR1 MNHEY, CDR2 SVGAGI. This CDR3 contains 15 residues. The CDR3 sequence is CASSFGQGGTYEQYF. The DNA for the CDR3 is TGTGCCAGCAGTTTCGGACAGGGAGGAACCTACGAGCAGTACTTC.

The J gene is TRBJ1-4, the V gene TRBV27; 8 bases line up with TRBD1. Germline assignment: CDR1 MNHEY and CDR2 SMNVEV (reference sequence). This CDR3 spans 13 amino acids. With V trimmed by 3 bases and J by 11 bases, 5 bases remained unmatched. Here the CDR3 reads CASSFRGLQKLFF. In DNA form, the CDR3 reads TGTGCCAGCAGTTTCAGGGGGCTACAGAAACTGTTTTTT.

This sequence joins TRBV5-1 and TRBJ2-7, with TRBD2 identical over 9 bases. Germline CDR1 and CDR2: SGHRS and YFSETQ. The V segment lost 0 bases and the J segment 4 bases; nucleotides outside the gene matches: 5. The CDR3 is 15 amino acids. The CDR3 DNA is TGCGCCAGCAGCTTGGCCAAGACTAGCGGTTACGAGCAGTACTTC. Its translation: CASSLAKTSGYEQYF.

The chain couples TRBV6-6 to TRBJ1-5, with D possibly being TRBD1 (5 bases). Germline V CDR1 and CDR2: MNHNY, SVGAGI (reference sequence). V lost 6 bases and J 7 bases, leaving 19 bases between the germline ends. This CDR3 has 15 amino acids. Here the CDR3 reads CASSLERGIGQPQHF. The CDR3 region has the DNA TGTGCCAGCAGCCTCGAAAGGGGCATAGGGCAGCCCCAGCATTTT.

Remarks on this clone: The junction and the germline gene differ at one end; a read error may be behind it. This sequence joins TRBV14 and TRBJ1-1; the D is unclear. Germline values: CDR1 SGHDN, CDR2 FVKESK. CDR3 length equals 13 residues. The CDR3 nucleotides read TGTGCCACCAGCATAATCGCGGGCACTGAAGCTTTCTTT. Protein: CATSIIAGTEAFF. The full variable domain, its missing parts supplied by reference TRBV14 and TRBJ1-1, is EAGVTQFPSHSVIEKGQTVTLRCDPISGHDNLYWYRRVMGKEIKFLLHFVKESKQDESGMPNNRFLAERTGGTYSTLKVQPAELEDSGVYFCATSIIAGTEAFFGQGTRLTVV.

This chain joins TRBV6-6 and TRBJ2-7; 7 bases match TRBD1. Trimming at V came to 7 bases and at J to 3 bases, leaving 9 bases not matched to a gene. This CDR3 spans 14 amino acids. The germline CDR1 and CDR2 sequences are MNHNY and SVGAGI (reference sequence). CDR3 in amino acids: CASTPQGPYYEQYF. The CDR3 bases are TGTGCCAGCACCCCACAGGGGCCGTACTACGAGCAGTACTTC.

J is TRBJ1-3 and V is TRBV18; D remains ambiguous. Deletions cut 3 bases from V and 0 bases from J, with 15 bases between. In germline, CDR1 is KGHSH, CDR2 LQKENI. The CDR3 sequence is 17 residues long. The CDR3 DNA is TGTGCCAGCTCACCCAACCCCCGGGAAAGCTCTGGAAACACCATATATTTT. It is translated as CASSPNPRESSGNTIYF. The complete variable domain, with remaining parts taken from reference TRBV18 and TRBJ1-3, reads NAGVMQNPRHLVRRRGQEARLRCSPMKGHSHVYWYRQLPEEGLKFMVYLQKENIIDESGMPKERFSAEFPKEGPSILRIQQVVRGDSAAYFCASSPNPRESSGNTIYFGEGSWLTVV.

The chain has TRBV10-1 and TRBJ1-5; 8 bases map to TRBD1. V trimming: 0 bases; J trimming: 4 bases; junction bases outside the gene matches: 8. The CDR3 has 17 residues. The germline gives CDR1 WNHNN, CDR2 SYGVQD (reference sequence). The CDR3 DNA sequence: TGCGCCAGCAGTGAGTCGCAGGGGGCATTCGGAAATCAGCCCCAGCATTTT. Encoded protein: CASSESQGAFGNQPQHF.

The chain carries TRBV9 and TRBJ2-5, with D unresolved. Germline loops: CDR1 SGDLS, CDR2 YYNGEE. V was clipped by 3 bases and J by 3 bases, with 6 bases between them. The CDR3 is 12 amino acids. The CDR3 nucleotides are TGTGCCAGCAGCGCCACGGAAGAGACCCAGTACTTC. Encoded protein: CASSATEETQYF.

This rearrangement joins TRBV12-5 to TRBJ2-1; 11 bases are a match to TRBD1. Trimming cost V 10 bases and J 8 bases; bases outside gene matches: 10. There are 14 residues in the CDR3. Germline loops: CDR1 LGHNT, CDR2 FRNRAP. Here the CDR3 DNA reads TGTGCTACCCAAGGGGGACAGGGGGTTCATGAGCAGTTCTTC. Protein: CATQGGQGVHEQFF.

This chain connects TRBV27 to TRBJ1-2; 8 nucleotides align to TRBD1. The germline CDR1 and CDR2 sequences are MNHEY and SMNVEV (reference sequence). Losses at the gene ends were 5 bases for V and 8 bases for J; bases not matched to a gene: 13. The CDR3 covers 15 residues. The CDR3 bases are TGTGCCAGCAGTCTCAGGACAGGGCCCATCCTGGGCTACACCTTC. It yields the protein CASSLRTGPILGYTF.

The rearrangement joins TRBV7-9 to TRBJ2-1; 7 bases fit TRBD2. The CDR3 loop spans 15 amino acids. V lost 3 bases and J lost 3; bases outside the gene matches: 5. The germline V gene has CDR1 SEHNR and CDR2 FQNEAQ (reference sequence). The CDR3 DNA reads TGTGCCAGCAGCTTTGTCGGCGGGAGCTACAATGAGCAGTTCTTC. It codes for CASSFVGGSYNEQFF.

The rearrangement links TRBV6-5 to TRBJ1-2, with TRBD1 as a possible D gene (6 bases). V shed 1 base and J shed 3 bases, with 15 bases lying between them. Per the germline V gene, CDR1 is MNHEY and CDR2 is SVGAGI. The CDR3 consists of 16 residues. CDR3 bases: TGTGCCAGCAGTTACTTTGGCAGGGGTATATACTATGGCTACACCTTC. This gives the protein CASSYFGRGIYYGYTF.

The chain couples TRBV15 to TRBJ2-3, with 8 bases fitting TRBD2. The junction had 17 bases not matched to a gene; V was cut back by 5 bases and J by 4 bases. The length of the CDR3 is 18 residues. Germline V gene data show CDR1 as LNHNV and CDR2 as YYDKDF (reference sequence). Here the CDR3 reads CATSRGGSGRGDADTQYF. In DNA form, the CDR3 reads TGTGCCACCAGCCGCGGGGGGTCCGGGAGGGGAGACGCAGATACGCAGTATTTT.

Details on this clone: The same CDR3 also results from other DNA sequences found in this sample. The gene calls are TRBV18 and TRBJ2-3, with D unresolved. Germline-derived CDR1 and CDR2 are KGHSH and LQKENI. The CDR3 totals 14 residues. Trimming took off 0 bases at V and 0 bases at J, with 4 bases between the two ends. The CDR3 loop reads CASSPPRSTDTQYF. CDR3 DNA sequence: TGTGCCAGCTCACCACCGAGAAGCACAGATACGCAGTATTTT. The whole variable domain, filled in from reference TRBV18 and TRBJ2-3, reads NAGVMQNPRHLVRRRGQEARLRCSPMKGHSHVYWYRQLPEEGLKFMVYLQKENIIDESGMPKERFSAEFPKEGPSILRIQQVVRGDSAAYFCASSPPRSTDTQYFGPGTRLTVL.

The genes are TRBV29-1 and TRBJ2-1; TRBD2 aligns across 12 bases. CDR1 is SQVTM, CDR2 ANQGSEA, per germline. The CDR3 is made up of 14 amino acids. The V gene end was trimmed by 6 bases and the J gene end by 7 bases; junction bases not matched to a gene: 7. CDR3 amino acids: CSVQGLAGGNEQFF. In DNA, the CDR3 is TGCAGCGTCCAGGGACTAGCGGGCGGGAATGAGCAGTTCTTC.

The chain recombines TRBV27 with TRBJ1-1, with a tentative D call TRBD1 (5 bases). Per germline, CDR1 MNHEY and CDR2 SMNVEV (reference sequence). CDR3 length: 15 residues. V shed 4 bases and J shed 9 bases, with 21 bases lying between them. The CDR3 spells CASSSTGPGRPQAFF. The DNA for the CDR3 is TGTGCCAGCAGTTCTACAGGTCCCGGAAGGCCTCAAGCTTTCTTT.